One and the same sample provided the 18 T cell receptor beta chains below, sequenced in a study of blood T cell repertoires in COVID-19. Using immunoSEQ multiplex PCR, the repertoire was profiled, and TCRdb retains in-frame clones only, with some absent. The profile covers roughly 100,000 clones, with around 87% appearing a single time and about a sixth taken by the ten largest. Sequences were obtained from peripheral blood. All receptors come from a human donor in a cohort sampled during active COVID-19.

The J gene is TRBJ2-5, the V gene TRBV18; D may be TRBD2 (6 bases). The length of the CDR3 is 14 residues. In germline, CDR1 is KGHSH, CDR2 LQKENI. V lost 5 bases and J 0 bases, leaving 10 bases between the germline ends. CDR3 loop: CASSTGLNQETQYF. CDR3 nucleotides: TGTGCCAGCTCAACGGGACTGAACCAAGAGACCCAGTACTTC.

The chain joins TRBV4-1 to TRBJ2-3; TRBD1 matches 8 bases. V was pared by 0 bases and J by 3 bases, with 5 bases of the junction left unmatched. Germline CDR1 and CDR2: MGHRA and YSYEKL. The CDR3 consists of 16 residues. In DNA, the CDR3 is TGCGCCAGCAGCCAAGAGTTCGGACAGGGTACAGATACGCAGTATTTT. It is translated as CASSQEFGQGTDTQYF.

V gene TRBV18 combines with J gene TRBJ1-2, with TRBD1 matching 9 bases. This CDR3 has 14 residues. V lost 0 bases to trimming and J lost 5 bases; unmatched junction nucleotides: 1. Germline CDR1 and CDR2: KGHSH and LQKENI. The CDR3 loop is CASSPPDRGYGYTF. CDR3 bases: TGTGCCAGCTCACCACCGGACAGGGGTTATGGCTACACCTTC.

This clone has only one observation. The CDR3 here is CASRTGVSNEKLFF. Here the CDR3 DNA reads TGCGCCAGCCGGACCGGGGTTTCAAATGAAAAACTGTTTTTT. The chain recombines TRBV5-1 with TRBJ1-4; D gene uncertain. Trimming removed 7 bases from V and 5 bases from J, with 15 bases in between. This CDR3 has 14 amino acids. Germline V gene data show CDR1 as SGHRS and CDR2 as YFSETQ.

Here the CDR3 DNA reads TGTGCCAGCAGCCAAAGATCAGGCAGGGGGATCAGTGGCTACACCTTC. Its protein is CASSQRSGRGISGYTF. The chain joins TRBV3-1 (or the pseudogene TRBV3-2) to TRBJ1-2; 7 bases line up with TRBD1. The CDR3 sequence is 16 residues long. From germline, CDR1 is LGHDT and CDR2 YNNKEL (reference sequence). J gave up 7 bases and V 2 bases, and 13 bases lay outside the gene matches.

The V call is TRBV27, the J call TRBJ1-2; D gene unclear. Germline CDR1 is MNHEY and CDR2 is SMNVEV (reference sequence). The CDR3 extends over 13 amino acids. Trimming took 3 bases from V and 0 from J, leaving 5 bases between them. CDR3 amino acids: CASSFSANYGYTF. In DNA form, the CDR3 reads TGTGCCAGCAGTTTTTCAGCTAACTATGGCTACACCTTC.

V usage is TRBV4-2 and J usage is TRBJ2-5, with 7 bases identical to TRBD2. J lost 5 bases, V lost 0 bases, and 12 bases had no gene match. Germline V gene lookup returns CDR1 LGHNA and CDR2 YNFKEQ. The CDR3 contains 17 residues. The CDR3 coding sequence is TGTGCCAGCAGCCAAGAAATGGTGGCGCAAGCGGGGGAGACCCAGTACTTC. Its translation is CASSQEMVAQAGETQYF.

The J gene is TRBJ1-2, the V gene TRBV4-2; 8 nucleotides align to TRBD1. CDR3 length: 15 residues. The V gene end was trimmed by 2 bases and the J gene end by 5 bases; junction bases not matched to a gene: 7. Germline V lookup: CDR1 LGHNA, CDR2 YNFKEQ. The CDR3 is CASSQNDRGSYGYTF. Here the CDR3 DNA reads TGTGCCAGCAGCCAAAACGACAGGGGTAGTTATGGCTACACCTTC.

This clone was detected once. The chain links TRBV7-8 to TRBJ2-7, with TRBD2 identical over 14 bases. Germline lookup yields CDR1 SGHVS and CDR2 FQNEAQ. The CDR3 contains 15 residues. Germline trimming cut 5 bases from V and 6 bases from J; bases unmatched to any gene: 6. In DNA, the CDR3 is TGTGCCAGCAGCCCAATTGGACTAGCGGGGGGCGAGCAGTACTTC. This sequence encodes CASSPIGLAGGEQYF.

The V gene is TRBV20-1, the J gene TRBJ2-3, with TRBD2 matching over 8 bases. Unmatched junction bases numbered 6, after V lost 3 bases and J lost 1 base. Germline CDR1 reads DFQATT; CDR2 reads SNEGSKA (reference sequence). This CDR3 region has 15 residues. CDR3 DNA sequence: TGCAGTGCTAGTCAGCGGGGGAGGCGCACAGATACGCAGTATTTT. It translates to CSASQRGRRTDTQYF.

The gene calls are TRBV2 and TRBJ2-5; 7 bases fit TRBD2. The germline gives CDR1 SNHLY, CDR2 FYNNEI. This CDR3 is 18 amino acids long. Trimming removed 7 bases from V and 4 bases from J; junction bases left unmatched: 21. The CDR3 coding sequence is TGTGCCAGCATCCCTGGGTGGGCGATGGAGCGGGGTTTAGAGACCCAGTACTTC. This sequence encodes CASIPGWAMERGLETQYF.

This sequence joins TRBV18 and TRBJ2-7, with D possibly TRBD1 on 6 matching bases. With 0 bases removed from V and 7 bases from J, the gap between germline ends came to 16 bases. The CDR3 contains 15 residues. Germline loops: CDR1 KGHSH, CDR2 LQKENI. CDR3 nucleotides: TGTGCCAGCTCACCACCCTCAGGGGTGTGGAGTGAGCAGTACTTC. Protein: CASSPPSGVWSEQYF.

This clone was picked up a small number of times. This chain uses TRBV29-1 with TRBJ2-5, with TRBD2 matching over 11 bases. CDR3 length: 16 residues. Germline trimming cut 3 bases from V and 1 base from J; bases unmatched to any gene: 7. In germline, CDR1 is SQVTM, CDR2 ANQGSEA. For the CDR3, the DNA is TGCAGCGTTGATCCACTAGCGGGGGCTTCCCAAGAGACCCAGTACTTC. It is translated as CSVDPLAGASQETQYF.

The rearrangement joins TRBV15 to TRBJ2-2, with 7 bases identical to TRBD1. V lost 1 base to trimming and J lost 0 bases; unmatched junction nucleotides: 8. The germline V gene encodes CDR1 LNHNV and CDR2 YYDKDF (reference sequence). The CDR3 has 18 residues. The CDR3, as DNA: TGTGCCACCAGCAGAGGAATTGCTAGGGGGCCGAACACCGGGGAGCTGTTTTTT. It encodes CATSRGIARGPNTGELFF.

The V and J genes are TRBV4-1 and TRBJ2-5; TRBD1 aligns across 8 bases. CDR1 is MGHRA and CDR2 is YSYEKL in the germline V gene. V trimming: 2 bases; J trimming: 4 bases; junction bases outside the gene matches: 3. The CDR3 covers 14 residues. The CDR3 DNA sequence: TGCGCCAGCAGCCAACCAGGGGGCAGAGAGACCCAGTACTTC. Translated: CASSQPGGRETQYF.

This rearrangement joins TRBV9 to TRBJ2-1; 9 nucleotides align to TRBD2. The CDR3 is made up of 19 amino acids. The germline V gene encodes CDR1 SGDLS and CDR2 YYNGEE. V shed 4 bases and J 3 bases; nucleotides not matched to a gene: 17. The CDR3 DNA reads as TGTGCCAGCAGCACAGAAGGGGATAGCGGGGGCCCCCTCTACAATGAGCAGTTCTTC. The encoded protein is CASSTEGDSGGPLYNEQFF.

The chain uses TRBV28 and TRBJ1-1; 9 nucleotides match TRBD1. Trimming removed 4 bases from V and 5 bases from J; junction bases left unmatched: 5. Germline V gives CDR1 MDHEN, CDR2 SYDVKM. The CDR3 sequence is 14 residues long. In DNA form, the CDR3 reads TGTGCCAGCAGTTACAGGGGGCGCAGGACTGAAGCTTTCTTT. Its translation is CASSYRGRRTEAFF.

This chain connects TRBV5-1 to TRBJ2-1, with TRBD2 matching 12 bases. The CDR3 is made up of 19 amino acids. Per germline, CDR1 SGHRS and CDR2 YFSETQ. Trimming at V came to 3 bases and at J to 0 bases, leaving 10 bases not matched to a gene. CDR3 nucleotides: TGCGCCAGCAGCTCCGCGATTACTAGCGGGGGGACCTCCTACAATGAGCAGTTCTTC. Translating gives CASSSAITSGGTSYNEQFF.